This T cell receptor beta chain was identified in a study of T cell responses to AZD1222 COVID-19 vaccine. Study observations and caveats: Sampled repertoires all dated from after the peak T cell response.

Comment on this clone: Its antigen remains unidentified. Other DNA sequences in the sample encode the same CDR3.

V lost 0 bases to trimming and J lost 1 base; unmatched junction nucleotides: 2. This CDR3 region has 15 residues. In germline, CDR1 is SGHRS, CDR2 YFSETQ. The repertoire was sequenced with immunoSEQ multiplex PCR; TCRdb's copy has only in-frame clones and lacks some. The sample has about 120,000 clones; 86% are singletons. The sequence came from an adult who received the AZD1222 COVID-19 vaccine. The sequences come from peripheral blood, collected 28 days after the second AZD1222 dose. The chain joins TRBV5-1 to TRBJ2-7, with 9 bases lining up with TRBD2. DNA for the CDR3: TGCGCCAGCAGCTTGGGGCTAGCGGGGTCCTACGAGCAGTACTTC. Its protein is CASSLGLAGSYEQYF.